This T cell receptor (beta chain) was obtained from a study of shared T cell receptors in the human thymus. This clone is a singleton in its sample. Using immunoSEQ multiplex PCR, the repertoire was profiled, and TCRdb retains in-frame clones only, with some absent. Of hundreds of thousands of clones in the sample, roughly 94% were seen once. This sequence originates from a human donor. The sequencing sample was made of thymocytes.

CDR3 sequence: CAWSPRGAVSTEAFF. The CDR3 region has the DNA TGTGCCTGGAGTCCCCGGGGGGCTGTAAGCACTGAAGCTTTCTTT. The chain combines TRBV30 with TRBJ1-1; TRBD1 is a possible D gene (6 bases). There are 15 residues in the CDR3. V was shortened by 2 bases and J by 4 bases, with 17 bases between the two germline ends. The V gene's germline CDR1 is GTSNPN and CDR2 SVGIG (reference sequence).